These T cell receptor beta chains were read from a single sample in a study of T-cell reconstitution after alpha-beta-depleted transplantation in children. A single record per CDR3 protein comes from TCRdb applying MiXCR to the PCR reads. Found here are approximately 300,000 distinct CDR3 sequences, 11% of them singletons; the top ten hold roughly a quarter. Sequencing used peripheral blood, obtained 180 days after TCRalphabeta/CD19-depleted stem cell transplant. These receptor sequences come from a male patient between 2 and 9 years old who had a stem cell transplant for chronic granulomatous disease, so the T cells may come from the graft donor. CDR3s include the opening cysteine and the closing phenylalanine or tryptophan. D genes are given only for firm matches. Size is stated for part of the rows, as once, few or many counts, or as a class when the clone is expanded.

>many|TRBV7-9|-|TRBJ1-2
TGTGCCAGCAGCTTCTCTCAGCGGGGCGATGGCTACACCTTC
CASSFSQRGDGYTF
>many|TRBV20-1|-|TRBJ1-1
TGCAGTGCTAGAGAGGAAGGGGGATATTGGAGGGAAGCTTTCTTT
CSAREEGGYWREAFF
>many|TRBV19|TRBD2|TRBJ2-7
TGTGCCAGTAGTATTTTTAGCGGGACTTACGAGCAGTACTTC
CASSIFSGTYEQYF
>many|TRBV12-3/TRBV12-4|-|TRBJ2-1
TGTGCCAGCAGTCGTTTAGACGCCCGAAGGTTCTTC
CASSRLDARRFF
>many|TRBV5-1|-|TRBJ1-1
TGCGCCAGCAGCTGGACGACAGGCCTGAACACTGAAGCTTTCTTT
CASSWTTGLNTEAFF
>-|TRBV29-1|-|TRBJ2-3
TGCAGCGTTCGTCCGGGACCCAGTTTCGCAGATACGCAGTATTTT
CSVRPGPSFADTQYF
>many|TRBV15|-|TRBJ2-2
TGTGCCACCAGCCGGAGGGGAGGGGGACTCACCGGGGAGCTGTTTTTT
CATSRRGGGLTGELFF
>many|TRBV20-1|-|TRBJ2-7
TGCAGTGCTATATTAGCGGACCTAGCCTACGAGCAGTACTTC
CSAILADLAYEQYF
>many|TRBV29-1|TRBD1|TRBJ1-1
TGCAGCGTTGAAGGTTGGGCCAGGGGGATGAACACTGAAGCTTTCTTT
CSVEGWARGMNTEAFF
>many|TRBV21-1|-|TRBJ1-1
TGTGCCAGCAGCAAAAGGTGGTCGACCATGAACACTGAAGCTTTCTTT
CASSKRWSTMNTEAFF
>many|TRBV5-1|TRBD2|TRBJ2-1
TGCGCCAGCAGCTTGGCACAAGGGACTAGCGGGTCCCAGGGGCAGTTCTTC
CASSLAQGTSGSQGQFF
>many|TRBV12-3/TRBV12-4|-|TRBJ1-2
TGTGCCAGCAGTTCCGGGCTAGGCTACACCTTC
CASSSGLGYTF
>-|TRBV10-3|TRBD1|TRBJ1-4
TGTGCCATCAGTGGGGACAGGGGGCGAAGGGAAAAACTGTTTTTT
CAISGDRGRREKLFF
>many|TRBV29-1|-|TRBJ2-5
TGCAGCGTTGTAGAGCCACCCGAGACCCAGTACTTC
CSVVEPPETQYF
>many|TRBV5-1|-|TRBJ2-1
TGCGCCAGCAGCTTGGCCGGGGGGCCTAACAATGAGCAGTTCTTC
CASSLAGGPNNEQFF
>many|TRBV7-2|-|TRBJ1-6
TGTGCCAGCAGCCCCGAAAATTCACCCCTCCACTTT
CASSPENSPLHF
>many|TRBV5-1|TRBD2|TRBJ2-1
TGCGCCAGCAGCTTTCCCCTCAGCGGGAGTTCCTACAATGAGCAGTTCTTC
CASSFPLSGSSYNEQFF
>many|TRBV5-1|-|TRBJ2-3
TGCGCCAGCAGCTTGGCGGGGGGCGGCCGCACAGATACGCAGTATTTT
CASSLAGGGRTDTQYF
>many|TRBV5-1|-|TRBJ2-7
TGCGCCAGCAGCTTTGGACGGTACGACGAGCAGTACTTC
CASSFGRYDEQYF
>many|TRBV5-1|-|TRBJ1-1
TGCGCCAGCAGCTTGGCTGGGTTGACTGAAGCTTTCTTT
CASSLAGLTEAFF
>many|TRBV5-1|TRBD1|TRBJ2-3
TGCGCCAGCAGAACTACAGGGGGGCAAAGCACAGATACGCAGTATTTT
CASRTTGGQSTDTQYF
>many|TRBV5-1|TRBD2|TRBJ2-5
TGCGCCAGCAGCTTGACTAGCGCCCAAGAGACCCAGTACTTC
CASSLTSAQETQYF
>medium-sized|TRBV9|TRBD2|TRBJ2-1
TGTGCCAGCAGCGTGCGGGAGGAGATCGGCCCCTACAATGAGCAGTTCTTC
CASSVREEIGPYNEQFF
>few|TRBV6-2/TRBV6-3|-|TRBJ2-6
TGTGCCAGCAGTTTCCGGGACACCTTATTTTCCTCTGGGGCCAACGTCCTGACTTTC
CASSFRDTLFSSGANVLTF
>many|TRBV6-4|-|TRBJ2-3
TGTGCCAGCAGTCCGGGAGAGGGTCCAGATACGCAGTATTTT
CASSPGEGPDTQYF
>-|TRBV10-2|-|TRBJ2-1
TGCGCCAGCAGTGCTTCCCTGGCGGGCTCCTACAATGAGCAGTTCTTC
CASSASLAGSYNEQFF
>-|TRBV19|-|TRBJ2-3
TGTGCCAGTAGTGCCACCGGGACCACAGATACGCAGTATTTT
CASSATGTTDTQYF
>many|TRBV20-1|-|TRBJ2-7
TGCAGTGCTAGTTTTTTACAGGGCCTCGAGCAGTACTTC
CSASFLQGLEQYF
>many|TRBV12-3/TRBV12-4|TRBD2|TRBJ2-7
TGTGCCAGCAGTACCTCCGGACTAGCGGGGGGGCGGAACGAGCAGTACTTC
CASSTSGLAGGRNEQYF
>many|TRBV21-1|-|TRBJ2-7
TGTGCCAGCAGCAAAAATCATCCAGGGAAGTGTTACGAGCAGTACTTC
CASSKNHPGKCYEQYF
>many|TRBV7-2|-|TRBJ2-2
TGTGCCAGCAGCTTATTCAGGGCCCGGGAGCTGTTTTTT
CASSLFRARELFF